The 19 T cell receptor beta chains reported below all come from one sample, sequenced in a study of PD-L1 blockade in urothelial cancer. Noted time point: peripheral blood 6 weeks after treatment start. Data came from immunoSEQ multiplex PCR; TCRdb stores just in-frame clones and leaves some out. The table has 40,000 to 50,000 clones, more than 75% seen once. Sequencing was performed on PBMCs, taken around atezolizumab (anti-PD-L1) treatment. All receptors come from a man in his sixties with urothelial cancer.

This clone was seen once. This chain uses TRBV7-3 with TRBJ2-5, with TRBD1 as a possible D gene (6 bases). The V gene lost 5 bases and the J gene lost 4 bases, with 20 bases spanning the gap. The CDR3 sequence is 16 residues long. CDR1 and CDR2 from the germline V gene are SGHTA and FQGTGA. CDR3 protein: CASSPGTISLVETQYF. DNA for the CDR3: TGTGCCAGCAGCCCAGGGACAATATCCTTGGTAGAGACCCAGTACTTC.

The CDR3 coding sequence is TGTGCCAGCAACCCGGGGGGGGCAACAGATACGCAGTATTTT. Encoded protein: CASNPGGATDTQYF. The chain carries TRBV28 and TRBJ2-3; TRBD2 agrees at 8 bases. CDR1 is MDHEN and CDR2 is SYDVKM in the germline V gene. The CDR3 is made up of 14 amino acids. The junction had 6 bases not matched to a gene; V was cut back by 7 bases and J by 3 bases.

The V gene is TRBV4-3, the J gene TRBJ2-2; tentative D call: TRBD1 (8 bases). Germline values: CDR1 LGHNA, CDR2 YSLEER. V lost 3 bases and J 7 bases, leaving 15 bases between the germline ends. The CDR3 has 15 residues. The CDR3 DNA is TGCGCCAGCAGCCACGAGGACAGGGAGGGCGGGGAGCTGTTTTTT. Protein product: CASSHEDREGGELFF.

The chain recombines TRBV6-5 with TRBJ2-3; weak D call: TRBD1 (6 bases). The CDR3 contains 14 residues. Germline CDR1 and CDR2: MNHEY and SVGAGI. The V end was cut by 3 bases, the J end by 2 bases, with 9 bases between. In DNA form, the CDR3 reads TGTGCCAGCAGTTATGCAGGGGCCACAGATACGCAGTATTTT. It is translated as CASSYAGATDTQYF.

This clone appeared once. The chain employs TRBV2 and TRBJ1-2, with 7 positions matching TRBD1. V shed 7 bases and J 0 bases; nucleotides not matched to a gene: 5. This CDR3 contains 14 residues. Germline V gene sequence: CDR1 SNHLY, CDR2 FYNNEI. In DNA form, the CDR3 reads TGTGCCAGCATTGTCGGGACAGCTAACTATGGCTACACCTTC. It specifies CASIVGTANYGYTF.

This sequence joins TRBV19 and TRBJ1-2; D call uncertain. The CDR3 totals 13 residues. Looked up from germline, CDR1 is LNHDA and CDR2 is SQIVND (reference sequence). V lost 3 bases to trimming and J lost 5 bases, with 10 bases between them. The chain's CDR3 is CASSMSGIYGYTF. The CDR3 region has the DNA TGTGCCAGTAGTATGTCGGGAATATATGGCTACACCTTC.

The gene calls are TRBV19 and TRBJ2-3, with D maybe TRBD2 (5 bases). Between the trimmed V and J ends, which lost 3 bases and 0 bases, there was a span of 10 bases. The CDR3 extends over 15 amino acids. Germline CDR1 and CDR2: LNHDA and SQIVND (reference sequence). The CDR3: CASSIEGASTDTQYF. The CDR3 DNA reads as TGTGCCAGTAGTATCGAGGGCGCTAGCACAGATACGCAGTATTTT.

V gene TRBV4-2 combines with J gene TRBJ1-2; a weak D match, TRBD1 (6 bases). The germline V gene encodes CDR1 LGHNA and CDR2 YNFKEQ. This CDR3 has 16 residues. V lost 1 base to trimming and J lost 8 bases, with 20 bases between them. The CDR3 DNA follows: TGTGCCAGCAGCCAAGCGACAGGACTCGACGGCTTAGGCTACACCTTC. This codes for CASSQATGLDGLGYTF.

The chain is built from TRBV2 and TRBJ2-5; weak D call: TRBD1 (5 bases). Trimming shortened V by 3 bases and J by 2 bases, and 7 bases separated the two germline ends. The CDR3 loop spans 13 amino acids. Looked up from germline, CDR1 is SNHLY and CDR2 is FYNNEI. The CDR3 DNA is TGTGCCAGCAGTGAGCAGGGACAAGAGACCCAGTACTTC. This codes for CASSEQGQETQYF.

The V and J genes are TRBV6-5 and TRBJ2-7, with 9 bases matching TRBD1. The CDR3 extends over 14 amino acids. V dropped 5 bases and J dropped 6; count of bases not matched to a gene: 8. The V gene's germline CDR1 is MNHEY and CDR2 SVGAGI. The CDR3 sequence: CASSLKGQGGEQYF. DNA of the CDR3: TGTGCCAGCAGTCTGAAGGGACAGGGCGGCGAGCAGTACTTC.

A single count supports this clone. The CDR3 DNA sequence: TGTGCCTGGAGTAGAAGGTGGAGCACCGGGGAGCTGTTTTTT. It specifies CAWSRRWSTGELFF. The chain recombines TRBV30 with TRBJ2-2, with unresolved D. Germline V gene sequence: CDR1 GTSNPN, CDR2 SVGIG (reference sequence). This CDR3 spans 14 amino acids. V dropped 2 bases and J dropped 4 bases, with 11 bases sitting between them.

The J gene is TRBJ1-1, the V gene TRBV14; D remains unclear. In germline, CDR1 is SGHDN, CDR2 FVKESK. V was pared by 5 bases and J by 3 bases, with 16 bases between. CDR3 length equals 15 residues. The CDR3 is CASSTRGWYDTEAFF. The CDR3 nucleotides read TGTGCCAGCAGCACTCGGGGTTGGTACGACACTGAAGCTTTCTTT.

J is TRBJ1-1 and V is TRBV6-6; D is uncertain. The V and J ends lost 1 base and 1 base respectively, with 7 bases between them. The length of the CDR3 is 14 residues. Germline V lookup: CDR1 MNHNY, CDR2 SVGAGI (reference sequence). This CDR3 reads CASSYYDTNTEAFF. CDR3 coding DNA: TGTGCCAGCAGTTACTACGACACGAACACTGAAGCTTTCTTT.

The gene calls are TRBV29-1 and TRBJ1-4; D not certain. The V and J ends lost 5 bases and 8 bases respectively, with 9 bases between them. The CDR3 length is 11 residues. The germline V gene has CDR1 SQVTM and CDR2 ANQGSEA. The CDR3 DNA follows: TGCAGCGTTTTACAGCCGGAAAAACTGTTTTTT. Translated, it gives CSVLQPEKLFF.

Written as DNA, the CDR3 is TGCGCCAGCAGCAGTACTAGCGGGGGGGTTAATGAGCAGTTCTTC. Amino acid sequence: CASSSTSGGVNEQFF. The rearrangement joins TRBV5-1 to TRBJ2-1; 13 bases map to TRBD2. V lost 4 bases, J lost 7 bases, and 5 bases stayed unmatched. Looked up from germline, CDR1 is SGHRS and CDR2 is YFSETQ. The CDR3 has 15 residues. The whole variable domain, remainder taken from reference TRBV5-1 and TRBJ2-1, is KAGVTQTPRYLIKTRGQQVTLSCSPISGHRSVSWYQQTPGQGLQFLFEYFSETQRNKGNFPGRFSGRQFSNSRSEMNVSTLELGDSALYLCASSSTSGGVNEQFFGPGTRLTVL.

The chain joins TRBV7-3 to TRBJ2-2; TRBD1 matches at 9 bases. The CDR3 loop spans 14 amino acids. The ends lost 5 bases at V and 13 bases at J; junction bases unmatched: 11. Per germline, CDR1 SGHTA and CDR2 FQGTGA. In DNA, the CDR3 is TGTGCCAGCAGCGCCGCCTCCGGGACAGGGCGGCTGTTTTTT. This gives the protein CASSAASGTGRLFF.

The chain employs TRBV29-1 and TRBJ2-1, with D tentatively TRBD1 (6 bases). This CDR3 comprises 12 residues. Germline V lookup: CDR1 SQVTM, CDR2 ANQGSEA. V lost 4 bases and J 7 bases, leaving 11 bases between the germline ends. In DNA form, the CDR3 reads TGCAGCGTTGGACAGGCCGAAAATGAGCAGTTCTTC. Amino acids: CSVGQAENEQFF.

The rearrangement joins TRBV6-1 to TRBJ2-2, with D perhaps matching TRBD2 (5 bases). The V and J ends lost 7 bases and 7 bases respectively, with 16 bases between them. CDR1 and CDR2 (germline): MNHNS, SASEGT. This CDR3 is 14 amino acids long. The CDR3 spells CASKRAAGSGELFF. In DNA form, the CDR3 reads TGTGCCAGCAAAAGAGCGGCAGGTAGCGGGGAGCTGTTTTTT.

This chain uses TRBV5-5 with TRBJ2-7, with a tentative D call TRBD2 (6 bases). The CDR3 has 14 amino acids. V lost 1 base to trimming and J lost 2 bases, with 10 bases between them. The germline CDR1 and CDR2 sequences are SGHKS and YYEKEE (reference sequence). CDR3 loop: CASSLTGDAYEQYF. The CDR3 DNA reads TGTGCCAGCAGCTTGACGGGAGATGCCTACGAGCAGTACTTC.